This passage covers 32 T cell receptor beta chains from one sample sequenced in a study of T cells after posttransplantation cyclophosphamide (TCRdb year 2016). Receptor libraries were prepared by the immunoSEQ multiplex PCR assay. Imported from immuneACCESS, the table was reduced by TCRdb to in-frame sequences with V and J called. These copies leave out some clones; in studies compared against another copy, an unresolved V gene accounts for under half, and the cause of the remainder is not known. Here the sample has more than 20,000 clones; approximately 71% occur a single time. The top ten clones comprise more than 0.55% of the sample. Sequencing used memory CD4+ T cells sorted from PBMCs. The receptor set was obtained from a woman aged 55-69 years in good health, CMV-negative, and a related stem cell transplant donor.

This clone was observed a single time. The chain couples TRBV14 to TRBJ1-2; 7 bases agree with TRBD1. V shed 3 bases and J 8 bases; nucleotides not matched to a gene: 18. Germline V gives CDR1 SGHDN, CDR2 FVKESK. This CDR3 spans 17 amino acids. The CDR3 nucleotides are TGTGCCAGCAGCCAGTTGACAGGGCCCCCATCAGCAGGAGGCTACACCTTC. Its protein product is CASSQLTGPPSAGGYTF.

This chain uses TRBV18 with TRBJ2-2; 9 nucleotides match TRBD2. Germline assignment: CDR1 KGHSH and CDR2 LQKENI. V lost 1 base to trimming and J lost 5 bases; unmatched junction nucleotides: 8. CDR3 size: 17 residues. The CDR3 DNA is TGTGCCAGCTCACCACTCGGACTAGCGCCTCTTACCGGGGAGCTGTTTTTT. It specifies CASSPLGLAPLTGELFF.

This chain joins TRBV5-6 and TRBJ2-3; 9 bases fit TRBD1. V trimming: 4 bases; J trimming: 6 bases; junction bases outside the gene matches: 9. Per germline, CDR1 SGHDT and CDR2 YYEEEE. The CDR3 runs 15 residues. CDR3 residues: CASSLPGTGMDTQYF. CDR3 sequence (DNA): TGTGCCAGCAGCCTGCCCGGGACAGGGATGGATACGCAGTATTTT. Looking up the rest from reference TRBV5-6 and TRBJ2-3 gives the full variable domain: DAGVTQSPTHLIKTRGQQVTLRCSPKSGHDTVSWYQQALGQGPQFIFQYYEEEERQRGNFPDRFSGHQFPNYSSELNVNALLLGDSALYLCASSLPGTGMDTQYFGPGTRLTVL.

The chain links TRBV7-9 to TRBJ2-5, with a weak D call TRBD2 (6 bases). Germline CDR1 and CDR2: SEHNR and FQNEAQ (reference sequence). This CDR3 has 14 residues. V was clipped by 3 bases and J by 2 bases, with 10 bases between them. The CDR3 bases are TGTGCCAGCAGCTTTGGAGGGAGGCAAGAGACCCAGTACTTC. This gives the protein CASSFGGRQETQYF. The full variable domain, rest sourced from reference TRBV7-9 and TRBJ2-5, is DTGVSQNPRHKITKRGQNVTFRCDPISEHNRLYWYRQTLGQGPEFLTYFQNEAQLEKSRLLSDRFSAERPKGSFSTLEIQRTEQGDSAMYLCASSFGGRQETQYFGPGTRLLVL.

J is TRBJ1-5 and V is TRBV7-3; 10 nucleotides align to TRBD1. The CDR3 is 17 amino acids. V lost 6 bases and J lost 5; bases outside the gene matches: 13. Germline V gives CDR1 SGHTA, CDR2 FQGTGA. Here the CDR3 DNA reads TGTGCCAGCAGTCGGGGTAGGGGACAGGGGACATATCAGCCCCAGCATTTT. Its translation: CASSRGRGQGTYQPQHF.

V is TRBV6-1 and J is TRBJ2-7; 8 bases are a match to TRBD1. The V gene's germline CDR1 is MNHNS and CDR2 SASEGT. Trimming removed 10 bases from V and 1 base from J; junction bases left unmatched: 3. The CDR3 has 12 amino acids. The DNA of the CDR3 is TGTGCCACCCGGACAGGGTCCTACGAGCAGTACTTC. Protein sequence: CATRTGSYEQYF.

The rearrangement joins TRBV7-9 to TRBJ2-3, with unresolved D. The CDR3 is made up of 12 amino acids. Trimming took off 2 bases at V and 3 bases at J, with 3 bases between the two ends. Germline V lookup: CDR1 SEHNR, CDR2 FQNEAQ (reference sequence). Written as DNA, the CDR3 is TGTGCCAGCAGCTTACGGACAGATACGCAGTATTTT. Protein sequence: CASSLRTDTQYF.

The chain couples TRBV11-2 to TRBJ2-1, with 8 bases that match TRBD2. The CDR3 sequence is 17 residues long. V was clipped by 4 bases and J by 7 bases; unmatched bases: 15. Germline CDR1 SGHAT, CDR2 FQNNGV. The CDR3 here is CASSSQPTSVGGNEQFF. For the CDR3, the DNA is TGTGCCAGCAGCTCCCAACCGACTAGCGTTGGGGGTAATGAGCAGTTCTTC.

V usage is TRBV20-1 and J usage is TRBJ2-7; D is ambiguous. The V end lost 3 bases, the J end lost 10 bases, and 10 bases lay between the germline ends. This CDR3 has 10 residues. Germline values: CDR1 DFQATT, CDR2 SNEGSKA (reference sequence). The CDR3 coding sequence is TGCAGTGCTAGCACGTCTAAACAGTACTTC. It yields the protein CSASTSKQYF.

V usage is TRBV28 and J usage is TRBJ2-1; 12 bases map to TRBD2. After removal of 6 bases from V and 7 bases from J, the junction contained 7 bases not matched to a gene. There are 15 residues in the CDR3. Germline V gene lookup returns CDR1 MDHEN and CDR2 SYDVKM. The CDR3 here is CASRSGLAGRNEQFF. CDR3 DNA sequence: TGTGCCAGCAGGTCCGGACTAGCGGGGAGGAATGAGCAGTTCTTC.

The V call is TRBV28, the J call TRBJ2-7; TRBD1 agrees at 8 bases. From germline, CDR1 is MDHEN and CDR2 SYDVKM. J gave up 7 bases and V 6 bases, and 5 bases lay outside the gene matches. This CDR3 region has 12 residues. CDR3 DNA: TGTGCCAGCAGGGACAGGGTGGAAGAGCAGTACTTC. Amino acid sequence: CASRDRVEEQYF.

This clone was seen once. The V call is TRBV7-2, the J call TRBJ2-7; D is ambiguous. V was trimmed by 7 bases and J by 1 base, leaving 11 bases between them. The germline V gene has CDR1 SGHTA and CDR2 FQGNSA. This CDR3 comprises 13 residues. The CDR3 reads CASTPARSYEQYF. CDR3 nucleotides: TGTGCCAGCACCCCCGCGAGGTCCTACGAGCAGTACTTC.

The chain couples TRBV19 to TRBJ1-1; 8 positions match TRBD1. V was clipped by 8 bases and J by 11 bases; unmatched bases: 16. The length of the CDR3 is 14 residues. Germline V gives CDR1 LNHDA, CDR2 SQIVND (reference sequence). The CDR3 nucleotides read TGTGCCAGTCGGAGCGGAACCGGGACAGGCGGGGCTTTCTTT. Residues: CASRSGTGTGGAFF.

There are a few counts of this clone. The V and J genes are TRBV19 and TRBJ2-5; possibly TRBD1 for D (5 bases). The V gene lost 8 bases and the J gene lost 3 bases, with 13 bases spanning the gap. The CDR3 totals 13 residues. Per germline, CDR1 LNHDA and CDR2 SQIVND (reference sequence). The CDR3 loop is CASGHFGEETQYF. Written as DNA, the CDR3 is TGTGCCAGTGGACATTTTGGGGAAGAGACCCAGTACTTC.

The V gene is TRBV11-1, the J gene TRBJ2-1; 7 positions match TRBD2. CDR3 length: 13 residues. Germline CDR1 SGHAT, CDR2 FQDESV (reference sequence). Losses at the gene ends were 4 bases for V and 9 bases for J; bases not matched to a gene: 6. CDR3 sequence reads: CASSWGGRGEQFF. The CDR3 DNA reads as TGTGCCAGCAGCTGGGGGGGACGGGGTGAGCAGTTCTTC.

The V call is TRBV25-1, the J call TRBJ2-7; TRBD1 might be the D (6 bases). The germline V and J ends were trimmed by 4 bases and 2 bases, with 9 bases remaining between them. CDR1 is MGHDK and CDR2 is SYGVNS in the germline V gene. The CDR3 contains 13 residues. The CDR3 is CASSVRQAYEQYF. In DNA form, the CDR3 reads TGTGCCAGCAGTGTCCGACAGGCCTACGAGCAGTACTTC.

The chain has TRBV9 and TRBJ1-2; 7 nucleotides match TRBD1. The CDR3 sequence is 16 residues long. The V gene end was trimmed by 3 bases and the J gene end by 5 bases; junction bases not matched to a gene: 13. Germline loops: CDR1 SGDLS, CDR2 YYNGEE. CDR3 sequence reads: CASSAGYTGAAYGYTF. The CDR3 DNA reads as TGTGCCAGCAGCGCGGGATATACAGGGGCGGCGTATGGCTACACCTTC. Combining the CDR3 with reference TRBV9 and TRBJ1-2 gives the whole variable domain DSGVTQTPKHLITATGQRVTLRCSPRSGDLSVYWYQQSLDQGLQFLIQYYNGEERAKGNILERFSAQQFPDLHSELNLSSLELGDSALYFCASSAGYTGAAYGYTFGSGTRLTVV.

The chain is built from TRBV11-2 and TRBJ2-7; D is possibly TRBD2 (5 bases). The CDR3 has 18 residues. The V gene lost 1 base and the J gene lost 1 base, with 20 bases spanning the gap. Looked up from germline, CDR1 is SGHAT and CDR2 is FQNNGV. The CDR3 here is CASSLVGSRPSISYEQYF. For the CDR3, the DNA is TGTGCCAGCAGCTTAGTGGGGTCAAGGCCTAGCATTTCCTACGAGCAGTACTTC.

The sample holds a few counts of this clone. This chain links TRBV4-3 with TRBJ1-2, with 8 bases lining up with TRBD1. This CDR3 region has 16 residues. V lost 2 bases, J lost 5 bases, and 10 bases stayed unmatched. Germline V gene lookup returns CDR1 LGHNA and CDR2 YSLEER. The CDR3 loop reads CASSQTSQGARYGYTF. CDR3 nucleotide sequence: TGCGCCAGCAGCCAAACCAGCCAGGGGGCGAGGTATGGCTACACCTTC.

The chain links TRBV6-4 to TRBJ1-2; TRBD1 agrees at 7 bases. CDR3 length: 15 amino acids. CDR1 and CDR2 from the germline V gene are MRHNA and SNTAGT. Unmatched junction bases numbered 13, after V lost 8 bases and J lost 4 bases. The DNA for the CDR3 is TGTGCCAGCTCGGTCAATGCAGGGGGTACCTATGGCTACACCTTC. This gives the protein CASSVNAGGTYGYTF.

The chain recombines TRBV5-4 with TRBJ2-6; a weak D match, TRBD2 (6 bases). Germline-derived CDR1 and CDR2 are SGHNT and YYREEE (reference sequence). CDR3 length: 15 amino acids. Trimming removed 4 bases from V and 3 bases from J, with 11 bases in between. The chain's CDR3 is CASSPGGGGANVLTF. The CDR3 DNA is TGTGCCAGCAGCCCTGGGGGAGGTGGGGCCAACGTCCTGACTTTC.

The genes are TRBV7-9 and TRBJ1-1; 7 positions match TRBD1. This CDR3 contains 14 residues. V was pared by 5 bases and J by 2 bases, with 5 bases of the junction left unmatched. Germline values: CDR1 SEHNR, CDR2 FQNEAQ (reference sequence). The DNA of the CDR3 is TGTGCCAGCAGCGACAGGGAGAGAAACACTGAAGCTTTCTTT. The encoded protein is CASSDRERNTEAFF. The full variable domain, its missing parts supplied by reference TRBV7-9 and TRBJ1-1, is DTGVSQNPRHKITKRGQNVTFRCDPISEHNRLYWYRQTLGQGPEFLTYFQNEAQLEKSRLLSDRFSAERPKGSFSTLEIQRTEQGDSAMYLCASSDRERNTEAFFGQGTRLTVV.

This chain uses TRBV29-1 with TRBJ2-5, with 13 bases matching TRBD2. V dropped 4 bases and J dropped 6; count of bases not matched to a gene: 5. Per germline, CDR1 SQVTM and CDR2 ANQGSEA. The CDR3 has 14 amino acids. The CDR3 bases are TGCAGCGTTGGACTAGCGGGGGGAGGCCAGACCCAGTACTTC. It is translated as CSVGLAGGGQTQYF.

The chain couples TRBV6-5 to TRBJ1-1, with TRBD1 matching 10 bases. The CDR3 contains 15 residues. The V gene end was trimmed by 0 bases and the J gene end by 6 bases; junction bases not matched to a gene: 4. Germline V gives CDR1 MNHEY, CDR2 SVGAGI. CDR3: CASSYSDRGRPEAFF. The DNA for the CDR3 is TGTGCCAGCAGTTACTCCGACAGGGGGCGACCTGAAGCTTTCTTT.

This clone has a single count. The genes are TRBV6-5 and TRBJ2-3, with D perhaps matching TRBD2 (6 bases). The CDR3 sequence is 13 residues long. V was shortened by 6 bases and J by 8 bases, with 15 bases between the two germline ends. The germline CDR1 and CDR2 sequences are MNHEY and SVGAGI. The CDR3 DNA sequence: TGTGCCAGCAGGACCCCTCCGGAGGGTACGCAGTATTTT. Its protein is CASRTPPEGTQYF.

The chain's CDR3 is CASSEGYRGRNTEAFF. The CDR3 DNA is TGTGCCAGCAGTGAAGGGTACAGGGGCAGGAACACTGAAGCTTTCTTT. The chain has TRBV2 and TRBJ1-1, with 7 bases matching TRBD1. This CDR3 comprises 16 residues. CDR1 is SNHLY, CDR2 FYNNEI, per germline. The V segment lost 1 base and the J segment 1 base; nucleotides outside the gene matches: 6.

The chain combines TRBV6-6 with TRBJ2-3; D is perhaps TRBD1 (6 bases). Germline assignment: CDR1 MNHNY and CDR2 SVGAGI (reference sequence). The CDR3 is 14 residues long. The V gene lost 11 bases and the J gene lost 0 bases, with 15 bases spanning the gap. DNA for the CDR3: TGTGCCGTCAAAAAGGGGGATAGCACAGATACGCAGTATTTT. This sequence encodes CAVKKGDSTDTQYF.

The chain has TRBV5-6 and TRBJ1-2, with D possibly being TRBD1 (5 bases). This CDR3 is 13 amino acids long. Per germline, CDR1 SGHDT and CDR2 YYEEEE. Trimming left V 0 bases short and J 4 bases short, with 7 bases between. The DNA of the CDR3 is TGTGCCAGCAGCTTGGGACAGCCCTATGGCTACACCTTC. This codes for CASSLGQPYGYTF.

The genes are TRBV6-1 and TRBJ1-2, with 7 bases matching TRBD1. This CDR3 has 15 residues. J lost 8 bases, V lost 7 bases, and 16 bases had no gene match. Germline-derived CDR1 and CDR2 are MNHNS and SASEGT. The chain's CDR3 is CASKGRGILLEGYTF. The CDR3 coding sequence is TGTGCCAGCAAGGGCAGGGGGATTTTACTAGAAGGCTACACCTTC.

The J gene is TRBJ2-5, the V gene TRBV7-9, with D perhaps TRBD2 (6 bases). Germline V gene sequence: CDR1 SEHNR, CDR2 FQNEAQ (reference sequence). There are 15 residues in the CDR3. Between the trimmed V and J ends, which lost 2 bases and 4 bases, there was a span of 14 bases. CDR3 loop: CASSLQGGVRETQYF. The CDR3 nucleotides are TGTGCCAGCAGCTTACAGGGCGGGGTTCGAGAGACCCAGTACTTC.

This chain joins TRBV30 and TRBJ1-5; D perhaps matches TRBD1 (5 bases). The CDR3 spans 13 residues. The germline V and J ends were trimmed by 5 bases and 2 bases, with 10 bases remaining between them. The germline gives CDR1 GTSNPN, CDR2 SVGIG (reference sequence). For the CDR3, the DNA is TGTGCCTGGCAGGGATCCGGCAATCAGCCCCAGCATTTT. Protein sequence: CAWQGSGNQPQHF.

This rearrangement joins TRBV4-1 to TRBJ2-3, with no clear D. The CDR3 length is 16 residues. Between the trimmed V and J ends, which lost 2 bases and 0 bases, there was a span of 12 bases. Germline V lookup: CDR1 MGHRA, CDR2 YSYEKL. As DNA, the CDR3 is TGCGCCAGCAGCCAACTAGACCTATTTAGCACAGATACGCAGTATTTT. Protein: CASSQLDLFSTDTQYF.